What follows are 9 T cell receptor beta chains derived from one specimen sequenced in a study of blood T cell repertoires in COVID-19. TCRdb's table, derived via immunoSEQ multiplex PCR, lists solely in-frame clones and lacks some. The table includes some 150,000 clones, around 80% detected once. The specimen sequenced was peripheral blood. These receptors came from a woman between 45 and 65 years old in a cohort sampled during active or convalescent COVID-19.

V is TRBV10-3 and J is TRBJ2-5; TRBD2 might be the D (6 bases). The ends were cut back, 6 bases at V and 2 bases at J, with 10 bases in the middle. CDR1 is ENHRY and CDR2 is SYGVKD in the germline V gene. There are 13 residues in the CDR3. CDR3 sequence: CAIRGGVQETQYF. The CDR3 DNA reads TGTGCCATCAGGGGGGGAGTACAAGAGACCCAGTACTTC.

The rearrangement links TRBV6-5 to TRBJ1-2; 9 nucleotides agree with TRBD1. Germline V gives CDR1 MNHEY, CDR2 SVGAGI. The V segment lost 6 bases and the J segment 4 bases; nucleotides outside the gene matches: 9. This CDR3 spans 15 amino acids. CDR3 protein: CASSQDGQGTYGYTF. The CDR3 region has the DNA TGTGCCAGCAGCCAAGATGGACAGGGGACCTATGGCTACACCTTC.

This sequence joins TRBV10-3 and TRBJ1-4; D might be TRBD1 (5 bases). The V gene's germline CDR1 is ENHRY and CDR2 SYGVKD. The CDR3 spans 14 residues. V was clipped by 2 bases and J by 8 bases, with 12 bases between them. The CDR3 DNA reads as TGTGCCATCAGTGAGCAGGGTTCGGCGGAAAAACTGTTTTTT. Protein: CAISEQGSAEKLFF.

The J gene is TRBJ2-2, the V gene TRBV4-1; 9 bases line up with TRBD2. The CDR3 loop spans 16 amino acids. Germline CDR1 is MGHRA and CDR2 is YSYEKL. The V and J ends lost 1 base and 6 bases, in that order; junction bases with no gene match: 6. CDR3 sequence reads: CASSQAWRGGPGELFF. In nucleotides, the CDR3 is TGCGCCAGCAGCCAAGCTTGGCGGGGGGGCCCCGGGGAGCTGTTTTTT.

V and J are TRBV6-5 and TRBJ1-4, with D unclear. The V and J ends lost 2 bases and 8 bases respectively, with 9 bases between them. CDR1 is MNHEY and CDR2 is SVGAGI in the germline V gene. The CDR3 has 13 amino acids. CDR3 DNA: TGTGCCAGCAGTTACAGCGTAGGCGAAAAACTGTTTTTT. It translates to CASSYSVGEKLFF.

The J gene is TRBJ2-7, the V gene TRBV4-2, with 11 bases lining up with TRBD2. The germline CDR1 and CDR2 sequences are LGHNA and YNFKEQ. V dropped 1 base and J dropped 6; count of bases not matched to a gene: 8. CDR3 length: 16 amino acids. In DNA form, the CDR3 reads TGTGCCAGCAGCCAAGGAGGGTTAGCGGGGGGGTTCGAGCAGTACTTC. Translation gives CASSQGGLAGGFEQYF.

The chain employs TRBV7-2 and TRBJ1-5, with TRBD1 as a possible D gene (6 bases). The CDR3 covers 14 residues. V was clipped by 0 bases and J by 7 bases, with 10 bases between them. The germline gives CDR1 SGHTA, CDR2 FQGNSA. CDR3 sequence (DNA): TGTGCCAGCAGCTTAGCCGGGACATTCCAGCCCCAGCATTTT. Translation: CASSLAGTFQPQHF.

This chain joins TRBV6-1 and TRBJ2-7; 7 bases match TRBD2. V shed 6 bases, J shed 3 bases, and the junction held 14 bases outside the gene matches. Germline V gives CDR1 MNHNS, CDR2 SASEGT. This CDR3 spans 16 amino acids. The CDR3 is CASSEYPGGGGYEQYF. The CDR3 region has the DNA TGTGCCAGCAGCGAATACCCCGGAGGCGGGGGCTACGAGCAGTACTTC.

This chain connects TRBV2 to TRBJ1-2; 8 bases match TRBD1. This CDR3 contains 14 residues. The V gene end was trimmed by 6 bases and the J gene end by 6 bases; junction bases not matched to a gene: 9. In germline, CDR1 is SNHLY, CDR2 FYNNEI. CDR3 bases: TGTGCCAGCAGCTTTGGACAGGGTGAGGATGGCTACACCTTC. This encodes CASSFGQGEDGYTF.